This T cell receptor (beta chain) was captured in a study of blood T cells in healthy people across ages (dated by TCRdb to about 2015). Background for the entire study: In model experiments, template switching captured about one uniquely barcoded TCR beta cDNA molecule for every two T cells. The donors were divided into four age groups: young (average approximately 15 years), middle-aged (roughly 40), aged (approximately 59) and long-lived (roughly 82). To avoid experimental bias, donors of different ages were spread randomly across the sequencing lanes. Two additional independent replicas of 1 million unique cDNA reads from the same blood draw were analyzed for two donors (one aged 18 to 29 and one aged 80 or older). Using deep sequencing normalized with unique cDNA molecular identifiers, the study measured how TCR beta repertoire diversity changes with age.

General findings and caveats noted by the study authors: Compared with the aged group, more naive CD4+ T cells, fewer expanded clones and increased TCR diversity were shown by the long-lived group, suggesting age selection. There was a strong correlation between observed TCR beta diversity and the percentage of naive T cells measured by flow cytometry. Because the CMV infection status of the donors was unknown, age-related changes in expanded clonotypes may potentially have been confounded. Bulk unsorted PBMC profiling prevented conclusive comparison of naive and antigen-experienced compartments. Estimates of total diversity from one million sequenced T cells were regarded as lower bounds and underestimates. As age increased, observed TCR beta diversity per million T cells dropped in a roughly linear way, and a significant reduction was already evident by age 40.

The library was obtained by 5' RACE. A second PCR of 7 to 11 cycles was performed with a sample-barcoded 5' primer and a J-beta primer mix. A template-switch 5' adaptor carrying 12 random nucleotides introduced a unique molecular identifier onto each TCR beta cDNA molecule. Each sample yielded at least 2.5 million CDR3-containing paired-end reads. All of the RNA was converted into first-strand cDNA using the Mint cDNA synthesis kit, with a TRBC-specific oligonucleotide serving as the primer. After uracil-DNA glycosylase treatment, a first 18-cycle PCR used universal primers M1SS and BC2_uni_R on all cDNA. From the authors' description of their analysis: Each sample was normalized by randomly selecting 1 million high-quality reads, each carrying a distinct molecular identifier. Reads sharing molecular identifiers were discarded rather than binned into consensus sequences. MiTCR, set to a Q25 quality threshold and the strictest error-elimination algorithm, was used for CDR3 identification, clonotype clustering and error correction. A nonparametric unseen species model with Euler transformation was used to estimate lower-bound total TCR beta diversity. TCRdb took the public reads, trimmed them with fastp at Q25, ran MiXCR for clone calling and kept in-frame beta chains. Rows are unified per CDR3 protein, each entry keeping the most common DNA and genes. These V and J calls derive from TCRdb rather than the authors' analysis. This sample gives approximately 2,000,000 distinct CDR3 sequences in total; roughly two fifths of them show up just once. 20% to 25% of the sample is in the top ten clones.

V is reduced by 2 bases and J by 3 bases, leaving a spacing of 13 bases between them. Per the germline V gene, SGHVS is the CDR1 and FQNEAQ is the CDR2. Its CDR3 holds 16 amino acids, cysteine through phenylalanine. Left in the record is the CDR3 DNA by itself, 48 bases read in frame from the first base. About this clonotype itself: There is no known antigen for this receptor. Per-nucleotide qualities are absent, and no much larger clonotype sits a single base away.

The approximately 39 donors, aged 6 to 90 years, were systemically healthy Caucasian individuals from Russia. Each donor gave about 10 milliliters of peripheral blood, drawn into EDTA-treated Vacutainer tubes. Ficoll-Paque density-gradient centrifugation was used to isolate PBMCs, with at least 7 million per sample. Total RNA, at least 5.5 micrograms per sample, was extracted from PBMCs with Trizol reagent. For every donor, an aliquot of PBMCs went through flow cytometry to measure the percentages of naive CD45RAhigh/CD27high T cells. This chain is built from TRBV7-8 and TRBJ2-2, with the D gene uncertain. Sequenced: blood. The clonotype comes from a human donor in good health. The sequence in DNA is TGTGCCAGCAGCTTACTTCTAGGGTTTTACACCGGGGAGCTGTTTTTT. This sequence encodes CASSLLLGFYTGELFF.